This T cell receptor (beta chain) came from a study of cytomegalovirus exposure and HLA in healthy donors. The study, taken as a whole, reports: One variant, a missense change in DCLRE1C, was linked in a later analysis to TCR beta V- and J-gene trimming.

V shed 2 bases and J 0 bases; nucleotides not matched to a gene: 10. Germline V CDR1 and CDR2: ENHRY, SYGVKD. The CDR3 has 18 amino acids. The PCR had 60 Vbeta and 13 Jbeta primers. Assay: immunoSEQ multiplex PCR; the TCRdb copy retains only in-frame clones and omits some. The table has roughly 120,000 clones, about 81% seen once. Notes on this clone: Its antigen is still unknown.

The chain has TRBV10-3 and TRBJ2-1; 7 positions match TRBD2. Sequenced: PBMCs. The receptor was isolated from a young woman in good health and CMV-seronegative. CDR3 sequence reads: CAISEGGGRASSYNEQFF. The CDR3 DNA reads as TGTGCCATCAGTGAGGGGGGAGGGCGGGCGAGCTCCTACAATGAGCAGTTCTTC.